This record looks at one T cell receptor (beta chain) sequence and its context. RNA transcripts served as the template for amplifying TCR beta CDR3 regions. Carried out on the TCR CDR3, a first-round RT-PCR used the HTBI primer set. From the multiplex PCR reads, TCRdb called clonotypes with MiXCR, one entry per CDR3 protein. There are hundreds of thousands of distinct CDR3 sequences in the sample; roughly 20% occur only once, and 16% lies in the top ten. Hyperthyroidism patients were newly diagnosed, had disease duration under 2 months, and were aged 18 to 65 years. The sample of blood was obtained at first hyperthyroidism diagnosis (before any ophthalmopathy symptoms). The data originate from a study of T cells in Graves' hyperthyroidism and ophthalmopathy. Study-level information: Peripheral blood was obtained at initial diagnosis, preceding any treatment.

Source material: blood. The receptor was isolated from a woman between 45 and 60 years old with Graves' hyperthyroidism that later progressed to Graves' ophthalmopathy.

The CDR3 region is CAISVAGLEETQYF. The CDR3 DNA reads TGTGCCATCAGTGTGGCAGGGCTTGAAGAGACCCAGTACTTC. The chain employs TRBV10-3 and TRBJ2-5, with TRBD1 as a possible D gene (5 bases). Trimming cost V 4 bases and J 3 bases, with 12 bases left between them. In germline, CDR1 is ENHRY, CDR2 SYGVKD. The CDR3 covers 14 residues.